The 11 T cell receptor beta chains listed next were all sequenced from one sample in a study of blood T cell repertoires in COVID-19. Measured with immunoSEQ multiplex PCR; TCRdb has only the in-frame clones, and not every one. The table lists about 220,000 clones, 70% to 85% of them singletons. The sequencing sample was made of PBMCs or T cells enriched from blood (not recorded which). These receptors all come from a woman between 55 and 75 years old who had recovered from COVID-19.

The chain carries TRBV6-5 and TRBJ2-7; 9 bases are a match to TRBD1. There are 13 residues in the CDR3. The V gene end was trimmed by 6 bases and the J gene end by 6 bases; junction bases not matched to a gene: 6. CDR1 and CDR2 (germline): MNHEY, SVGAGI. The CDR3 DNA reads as TGTGCCAGCAGCTCACAGGGGGCGAGCGAGCAGTACTTC. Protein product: CASSSQGASEQYF.

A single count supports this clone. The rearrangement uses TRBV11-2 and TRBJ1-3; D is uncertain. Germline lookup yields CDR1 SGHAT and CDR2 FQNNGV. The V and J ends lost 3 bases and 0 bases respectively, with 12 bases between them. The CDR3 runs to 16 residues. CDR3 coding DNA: TGTGCCAGCAGCTTCCTCCGGGAGCGCTCTGGAAACACCATATATTTT. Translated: CASSFLRERSGNTIYF. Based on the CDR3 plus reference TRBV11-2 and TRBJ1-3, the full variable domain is EAGVAQSPRYKIIEKRQSVAFWCNPISGHATLYWYQQILGQGPKLLIQFQNNGVVDDSQLPKDRFSAERLKGVDSTLKIQPAKLEDSAVYLCASSFLRERSGNTIYFGEGSWLTVV.

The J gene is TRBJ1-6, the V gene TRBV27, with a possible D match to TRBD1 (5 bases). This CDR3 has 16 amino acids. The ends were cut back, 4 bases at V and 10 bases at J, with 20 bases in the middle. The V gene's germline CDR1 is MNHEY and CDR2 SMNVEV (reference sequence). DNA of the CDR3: TGTGCCAGCAGTTCGCGGACAAGTGGGCGCGTCTCACCCCTCCACTTT. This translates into CASSSRTSGRVSPLHF.

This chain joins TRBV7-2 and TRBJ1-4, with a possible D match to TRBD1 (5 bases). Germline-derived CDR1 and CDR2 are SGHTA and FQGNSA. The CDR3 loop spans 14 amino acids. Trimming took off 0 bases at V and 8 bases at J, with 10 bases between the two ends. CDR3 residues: CASSLAQGGEKLFF. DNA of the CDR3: TGTGCCAGCAGCTTAGCCCAGGGAGGCGAAAAACTGTTTTTT.

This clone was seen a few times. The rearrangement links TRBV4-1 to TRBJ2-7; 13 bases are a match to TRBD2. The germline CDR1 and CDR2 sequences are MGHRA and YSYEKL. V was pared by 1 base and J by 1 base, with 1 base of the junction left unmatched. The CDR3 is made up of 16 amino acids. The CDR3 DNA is TGCGCCAGCAGCCAAGGGACTAGCGGGGGTTCCTACGAGCAGTACTTC. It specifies CASSQGTSGGSYEQYF.

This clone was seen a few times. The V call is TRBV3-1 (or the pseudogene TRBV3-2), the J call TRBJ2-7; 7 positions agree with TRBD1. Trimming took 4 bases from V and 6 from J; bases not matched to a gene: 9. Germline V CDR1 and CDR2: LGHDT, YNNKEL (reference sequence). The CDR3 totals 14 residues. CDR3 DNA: TGTGCCAGCAGCCCCAGAACAGGGGCGGGCGAGCAGTACTTC. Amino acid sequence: CASSPRTGAGEQYF.

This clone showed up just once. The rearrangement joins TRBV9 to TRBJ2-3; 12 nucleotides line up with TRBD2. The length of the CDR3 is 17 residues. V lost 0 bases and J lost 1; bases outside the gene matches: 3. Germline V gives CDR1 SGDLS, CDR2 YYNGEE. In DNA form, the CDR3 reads TGTGCCAGCAGCGTAGTGACTAGCGGGGGCCGCACAGATACGCAGTATTTT. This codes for CASSVVTSGGRTDTQYF.

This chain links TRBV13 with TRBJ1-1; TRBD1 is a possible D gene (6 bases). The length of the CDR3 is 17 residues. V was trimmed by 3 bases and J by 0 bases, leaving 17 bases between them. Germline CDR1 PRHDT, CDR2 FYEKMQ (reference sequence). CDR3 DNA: TGTGCCAGCAGCTTCCGATCGGGGGGGCCCTTGAACACTGAAGCTTTCTTT. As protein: CASSFRSGGPLNTEAFF.

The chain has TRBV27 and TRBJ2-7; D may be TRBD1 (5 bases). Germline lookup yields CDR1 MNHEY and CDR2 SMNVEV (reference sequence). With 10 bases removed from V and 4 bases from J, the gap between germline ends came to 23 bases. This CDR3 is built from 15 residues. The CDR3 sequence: CATSAGRVFGYEQYF. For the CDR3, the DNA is TGTGCCACGTCGGCCGGCAGGGTGTTCGGGTACGAGCAGTACTTC.

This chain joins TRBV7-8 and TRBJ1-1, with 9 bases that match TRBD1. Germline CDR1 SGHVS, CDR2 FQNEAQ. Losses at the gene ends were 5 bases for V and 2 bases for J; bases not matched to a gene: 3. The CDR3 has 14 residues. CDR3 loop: CASSAQGANTEAFF. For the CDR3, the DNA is TGTGCCAGCAGCGCACAGGGGGCTAACACTGAAGCTTTCTTT.

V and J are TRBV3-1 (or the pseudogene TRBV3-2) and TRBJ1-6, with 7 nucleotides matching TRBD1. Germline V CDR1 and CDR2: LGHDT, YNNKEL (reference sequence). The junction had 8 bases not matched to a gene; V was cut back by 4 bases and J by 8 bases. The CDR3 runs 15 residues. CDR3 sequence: CASSPRQGNDSPLHF. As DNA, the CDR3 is TGTGCCAGCAGCCCAAGACAGGGAAACGATTCACCCCTCCACTTT.